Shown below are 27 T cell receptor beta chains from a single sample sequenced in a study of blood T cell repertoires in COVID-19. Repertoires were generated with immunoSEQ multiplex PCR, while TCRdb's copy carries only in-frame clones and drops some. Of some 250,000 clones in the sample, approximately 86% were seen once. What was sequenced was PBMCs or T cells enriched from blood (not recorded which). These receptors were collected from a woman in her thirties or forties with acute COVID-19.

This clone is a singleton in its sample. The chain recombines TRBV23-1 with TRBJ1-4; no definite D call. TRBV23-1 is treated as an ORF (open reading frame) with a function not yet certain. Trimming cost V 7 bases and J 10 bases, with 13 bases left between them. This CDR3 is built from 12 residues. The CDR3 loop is CASIYKEVKLFF. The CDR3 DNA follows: TGCGCCAGCATTTACAAGGAGGTAAAACTGTTTTTT.

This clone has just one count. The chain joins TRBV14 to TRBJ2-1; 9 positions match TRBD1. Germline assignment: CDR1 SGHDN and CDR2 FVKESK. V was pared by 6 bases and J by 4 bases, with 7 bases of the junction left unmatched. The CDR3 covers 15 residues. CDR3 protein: CASSRPGTGYNEQFF. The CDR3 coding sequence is TGTGCCAGCAGTCGACCCGGGACAGGGTACAATGAGCAGTTCTTC. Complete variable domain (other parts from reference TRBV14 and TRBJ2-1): EAGVTQFPSHSVIEKGQTVTLRCDPISGHDNLYWYRRVMGKEIKFLLHFVKESKQDESGMPNNRFLAERTGGTYSTLKVQPAELEDSGVYFCASSRPGTGYNEQFFGPGTRLTVL.

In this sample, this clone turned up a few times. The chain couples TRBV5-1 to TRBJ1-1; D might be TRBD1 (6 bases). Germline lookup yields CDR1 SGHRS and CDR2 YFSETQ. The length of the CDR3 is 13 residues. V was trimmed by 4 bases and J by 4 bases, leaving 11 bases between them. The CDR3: CASSESDSTEAFF. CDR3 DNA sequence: TGCGCCAGCAGCGAGTCGGACAGCACTGAAGCTTTCTTT.

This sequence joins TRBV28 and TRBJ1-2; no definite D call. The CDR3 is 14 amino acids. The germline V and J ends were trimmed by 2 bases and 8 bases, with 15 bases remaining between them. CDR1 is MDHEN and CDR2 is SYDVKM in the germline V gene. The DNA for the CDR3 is TGTGCCAGCAGTTTAGCCCCAGAACTAAAAGGCTACACCTTC. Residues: CASSLAPELKGYTF.

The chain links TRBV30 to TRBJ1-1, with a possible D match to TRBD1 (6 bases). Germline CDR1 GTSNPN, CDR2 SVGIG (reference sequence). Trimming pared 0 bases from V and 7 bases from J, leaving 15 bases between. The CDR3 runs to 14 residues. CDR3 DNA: TGTGCCTGGAGTGTTCCACAGGGCAATAATGAAGCTTTCTTT. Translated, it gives CAWSVPQGNNEAFF.

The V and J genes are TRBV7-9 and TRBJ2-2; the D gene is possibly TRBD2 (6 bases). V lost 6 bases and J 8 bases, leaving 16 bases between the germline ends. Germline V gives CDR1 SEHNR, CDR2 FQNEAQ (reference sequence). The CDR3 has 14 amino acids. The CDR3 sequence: CASSTSIETGELFF. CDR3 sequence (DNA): TGTGCCAGCAGTACTAGCATAGAAACGGGGGAGCTGTTTTTT.

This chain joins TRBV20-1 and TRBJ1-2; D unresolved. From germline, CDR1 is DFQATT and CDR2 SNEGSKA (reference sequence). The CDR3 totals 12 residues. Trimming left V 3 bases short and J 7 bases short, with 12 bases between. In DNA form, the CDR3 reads TGCAGTGCTAGTCGTGGGCATGGTGGCTACACCTTC. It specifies CSASRGHGGYTF.

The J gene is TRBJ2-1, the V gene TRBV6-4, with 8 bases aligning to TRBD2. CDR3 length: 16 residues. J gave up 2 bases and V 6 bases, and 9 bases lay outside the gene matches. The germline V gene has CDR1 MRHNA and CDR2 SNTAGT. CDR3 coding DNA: TGTGCCAGCAGCCTTAATAGCGGGACCGCCTACAATGAGCAGTTCTTC. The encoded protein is CASSLNSGTAYNEQFF.

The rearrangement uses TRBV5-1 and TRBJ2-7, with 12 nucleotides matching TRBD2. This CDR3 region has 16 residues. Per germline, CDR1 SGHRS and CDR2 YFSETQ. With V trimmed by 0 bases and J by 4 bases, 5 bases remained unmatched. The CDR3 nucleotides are TGCGCCAGCAGCTTGGGACTAGCGGGAGTCCGGTACGAGCAGTACTTC. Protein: CASSLGLAGVRYEQYF.

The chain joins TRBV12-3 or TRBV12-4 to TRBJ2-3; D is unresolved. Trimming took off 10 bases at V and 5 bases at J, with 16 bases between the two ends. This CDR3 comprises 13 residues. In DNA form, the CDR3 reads TGTGCCACCCGCGATCAACCGGGAGATACGCAGTATTTT. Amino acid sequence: CATRDQPGDTQYF.

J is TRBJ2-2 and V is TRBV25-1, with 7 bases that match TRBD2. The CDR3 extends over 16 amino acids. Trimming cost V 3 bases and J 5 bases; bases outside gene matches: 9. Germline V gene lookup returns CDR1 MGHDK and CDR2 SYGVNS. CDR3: CASSDLNQRGTGELFF. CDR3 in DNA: TGTGCCAGCAGTGATTTGAACCAGCGGGGTACCGGGGAGCTGTTTTTT.

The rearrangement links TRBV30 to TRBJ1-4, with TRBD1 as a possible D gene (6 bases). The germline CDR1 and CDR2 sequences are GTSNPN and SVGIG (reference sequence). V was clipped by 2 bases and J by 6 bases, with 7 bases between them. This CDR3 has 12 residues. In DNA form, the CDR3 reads TGTGCCTGGAGTAGGACAGATGAAAAACTGTTTTTT. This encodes CAWSRTDEKLFF.

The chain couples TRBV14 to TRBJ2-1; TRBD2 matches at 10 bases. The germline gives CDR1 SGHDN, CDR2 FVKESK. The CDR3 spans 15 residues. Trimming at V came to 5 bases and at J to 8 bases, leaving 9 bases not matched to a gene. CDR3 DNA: TGTGCCAGCAGCTACTTTCTAGCGGGAGTTGATGAGCAGTTCTTC. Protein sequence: CASSYFLAGVDEQFF.

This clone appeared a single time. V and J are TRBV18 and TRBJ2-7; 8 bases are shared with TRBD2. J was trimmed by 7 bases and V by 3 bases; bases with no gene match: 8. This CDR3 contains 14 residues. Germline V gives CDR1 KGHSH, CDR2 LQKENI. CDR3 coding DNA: TGTGCCAGCTCACCTCCGAGCGGGAGTAAGGAGCAGTACTTC. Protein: CASSPPSGSKEQYF.

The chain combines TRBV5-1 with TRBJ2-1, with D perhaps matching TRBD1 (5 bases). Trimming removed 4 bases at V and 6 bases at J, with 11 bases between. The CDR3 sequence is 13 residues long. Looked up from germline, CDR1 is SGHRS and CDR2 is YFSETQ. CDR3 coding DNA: TGCGCCAGCAGCCTAGGACAAGTCAATGAGCAGTTCTTC. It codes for CASSLGQVNEQFF. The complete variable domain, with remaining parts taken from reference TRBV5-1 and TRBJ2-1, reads KAGVTQTPRYLIKTRGQQVTLSCSPISGHRSVSWYQQTPGQGLQFLFEYFSETQRNKGNFPGRFSGRQFSNSRSEMNVSTLELGDSALYLCASSLGQVNEQFFGPGTRLTVL.

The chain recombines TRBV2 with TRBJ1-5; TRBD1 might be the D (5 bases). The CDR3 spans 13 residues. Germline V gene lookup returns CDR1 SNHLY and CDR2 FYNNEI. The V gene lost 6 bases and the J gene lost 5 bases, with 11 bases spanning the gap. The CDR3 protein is CASRAWGDQPQHF. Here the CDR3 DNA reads TGTGCCAGCAGAGCGTGGGGGGATCAGCCCCAGCATTTT.

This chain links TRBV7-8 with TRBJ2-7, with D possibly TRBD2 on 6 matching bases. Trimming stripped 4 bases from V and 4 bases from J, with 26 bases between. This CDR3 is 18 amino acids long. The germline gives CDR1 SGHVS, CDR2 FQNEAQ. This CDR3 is CASSSGTQAGRTKYEQYF. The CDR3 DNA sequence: TGTGCCAGCAGCTCAGGGACGCAGGCGGGCCGGACTAAATACGAGCAGTACTTC.

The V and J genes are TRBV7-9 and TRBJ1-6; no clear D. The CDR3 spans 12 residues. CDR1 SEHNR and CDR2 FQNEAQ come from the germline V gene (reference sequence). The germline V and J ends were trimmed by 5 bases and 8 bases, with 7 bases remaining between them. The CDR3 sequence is CASSPPHSPLHF. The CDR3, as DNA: TGTGCCAGCAGCCCTCCCCATTCACCCCTCCACTTT.

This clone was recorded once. CDR3 in DNA: TGTGCCAGCAGCTTGACAGGGGGCGGACAGCCCCAGCATTTT. It encodes CASSLTGGGQPQHF. The chain couples TRBV7-2 to TRBJ1-5, with 10 bases aligning to TRBD1. The germline CDR1 and CDR2 sequences are SGHTA and FQGNSA. The CDR3 contains 14 residues. J was trimmed by 7 bases and V by 3 bases; bases with no gene match: 3.

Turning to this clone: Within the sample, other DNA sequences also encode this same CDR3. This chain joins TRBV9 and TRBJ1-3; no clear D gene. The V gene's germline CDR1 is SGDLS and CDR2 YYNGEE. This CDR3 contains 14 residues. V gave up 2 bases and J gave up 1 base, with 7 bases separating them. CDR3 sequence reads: CASSVAGSGNTIYF. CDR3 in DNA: TGTGCCAGCAGCGTTGCGGGATCTGGAAACACCATATATTTT.

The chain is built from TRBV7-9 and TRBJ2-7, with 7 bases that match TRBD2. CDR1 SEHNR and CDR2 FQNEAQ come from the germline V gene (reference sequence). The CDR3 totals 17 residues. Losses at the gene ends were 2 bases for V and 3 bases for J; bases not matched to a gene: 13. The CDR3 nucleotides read TGTGCCAGCAGCTTACCGCTGATGAGCGGGGCGGGCTACGAGCAGTACTTC. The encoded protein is CASSLPLMSGAGYEQYF.

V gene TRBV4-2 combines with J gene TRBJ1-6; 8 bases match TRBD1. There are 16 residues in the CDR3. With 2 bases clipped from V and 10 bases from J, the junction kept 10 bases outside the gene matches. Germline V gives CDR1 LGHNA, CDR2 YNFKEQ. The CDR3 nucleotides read TGTGCCAGCAGCCAATCGTCGCGGACAGGGCTATCACCCCTCCACTTT. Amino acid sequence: CASSQSSRTGLSPLHF.

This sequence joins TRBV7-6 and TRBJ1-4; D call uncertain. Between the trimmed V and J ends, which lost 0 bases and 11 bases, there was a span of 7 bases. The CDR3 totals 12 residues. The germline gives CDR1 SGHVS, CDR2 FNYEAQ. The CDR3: CASSLAGRKLFF. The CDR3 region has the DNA TGTGCCAGCAGCTTAGCGGGGAGGAAACTGTTTTTT.

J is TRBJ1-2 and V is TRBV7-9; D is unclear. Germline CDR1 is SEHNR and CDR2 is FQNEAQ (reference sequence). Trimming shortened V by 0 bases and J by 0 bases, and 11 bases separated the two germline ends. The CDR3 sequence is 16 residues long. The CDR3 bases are TGTGCCAGCAGCTTAGCGGCTAGTGGAGCTAACTATGGCTACACCTTC. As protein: CASSLAASGANYGYTF.

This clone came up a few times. As DNA, the CDR3 is TGTGCCAGCAGCTCCCCTCGGGCGGGAGGGTCCTACGAGCAGTACTTC. Amino acid sequence: CASSSPRAGGSYEQYF. The chain is built from TRBV7-9 and TRBJ2-7, with 9 bases identical to TRBD2. Germline values: CDR1 SEHNR, CDR2 FQNEAQ (reference sequence). V lost 4 bases and J lost 1; bases outside the gene matches: 8. The CDR3 is made up of 16 amino acids.

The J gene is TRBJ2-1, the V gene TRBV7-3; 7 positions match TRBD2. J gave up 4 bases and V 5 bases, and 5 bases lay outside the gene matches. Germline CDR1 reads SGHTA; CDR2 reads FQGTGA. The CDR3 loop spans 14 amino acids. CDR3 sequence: CASSPVGGYNEQFF. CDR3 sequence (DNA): TGTGCCAGCAGCCCGGTGGGAGGGTACAATGAGCAGTTCTTC.

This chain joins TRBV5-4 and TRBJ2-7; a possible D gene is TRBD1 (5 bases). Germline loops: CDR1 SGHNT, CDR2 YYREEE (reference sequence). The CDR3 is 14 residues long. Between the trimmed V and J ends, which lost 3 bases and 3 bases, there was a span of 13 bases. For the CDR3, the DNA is TGTGCCAGCAGCTACATCGACAGAGACTACGAGCAGTACTTC. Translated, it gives CASSYIDRDYEQYF.